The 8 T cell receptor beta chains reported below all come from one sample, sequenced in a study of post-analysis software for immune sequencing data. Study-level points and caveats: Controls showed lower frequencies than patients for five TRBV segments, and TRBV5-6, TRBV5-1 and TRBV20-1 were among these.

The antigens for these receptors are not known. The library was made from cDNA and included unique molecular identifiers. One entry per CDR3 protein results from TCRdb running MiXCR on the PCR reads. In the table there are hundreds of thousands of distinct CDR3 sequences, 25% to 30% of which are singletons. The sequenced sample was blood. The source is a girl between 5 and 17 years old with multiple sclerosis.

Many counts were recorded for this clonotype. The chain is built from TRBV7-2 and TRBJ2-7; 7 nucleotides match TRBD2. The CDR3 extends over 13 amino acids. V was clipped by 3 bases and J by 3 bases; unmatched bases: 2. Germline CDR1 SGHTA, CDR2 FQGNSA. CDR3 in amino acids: CASSFGGSYEQYF. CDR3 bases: TGTGCCAGCAGCTTTGGCGGGAGCTACGAGCAGTACTTC.

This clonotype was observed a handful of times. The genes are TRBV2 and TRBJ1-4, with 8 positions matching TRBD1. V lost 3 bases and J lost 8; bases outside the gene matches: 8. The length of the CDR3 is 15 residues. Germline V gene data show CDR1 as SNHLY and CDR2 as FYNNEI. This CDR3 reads CASSETGALSEKLFF. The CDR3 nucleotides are TGTGCCAGCAGTGAGACAGGGGCTCTTTCAGAAAAACTGTTTTTT. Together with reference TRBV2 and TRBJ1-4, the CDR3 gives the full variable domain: EPEVTQTPSHQVTQMGQEVILRCVPISNHLYFYWYRQILGQKVEFLVSFYNNEISEKSEIFDDQFSVERPDGSNFTLKIRSTKLEDSAMYFCASSETGALSEKLFFGSGTQLSVL.

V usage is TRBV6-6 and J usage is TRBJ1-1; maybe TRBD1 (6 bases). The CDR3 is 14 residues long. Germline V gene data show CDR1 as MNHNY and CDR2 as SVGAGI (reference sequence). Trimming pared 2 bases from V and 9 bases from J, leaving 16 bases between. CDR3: CASSYDLLRDKAFF. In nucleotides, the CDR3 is TGTGCCAGCAGTTACGACTTACTTAGGGACAAAGCTTTCTTT.

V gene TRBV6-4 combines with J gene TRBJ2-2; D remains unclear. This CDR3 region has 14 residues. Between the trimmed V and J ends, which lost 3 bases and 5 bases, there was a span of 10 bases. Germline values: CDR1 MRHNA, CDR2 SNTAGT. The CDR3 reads CASSEEGGTGELFF. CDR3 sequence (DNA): TGTGCCAGCAGTGAAGAAGGTGGGACCGGGGAGCTGTTTTTT.

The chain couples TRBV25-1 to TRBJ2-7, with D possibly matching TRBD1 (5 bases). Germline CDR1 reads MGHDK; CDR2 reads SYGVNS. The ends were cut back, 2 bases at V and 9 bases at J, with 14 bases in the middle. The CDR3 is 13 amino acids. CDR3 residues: CASSEEGVLGQYF. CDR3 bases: TGTGCCAGCAGTGAAGAAGGGGTTCTGGGGCAGTACTTC.

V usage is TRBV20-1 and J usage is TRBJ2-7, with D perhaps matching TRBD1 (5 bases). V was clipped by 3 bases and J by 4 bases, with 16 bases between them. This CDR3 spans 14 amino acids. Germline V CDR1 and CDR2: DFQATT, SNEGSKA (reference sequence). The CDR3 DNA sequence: TGCAGTGCTAGGGCAGCAAGTGGGGCGTACGAGCAGTACTTC. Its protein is CSARAASGAYEQYF.

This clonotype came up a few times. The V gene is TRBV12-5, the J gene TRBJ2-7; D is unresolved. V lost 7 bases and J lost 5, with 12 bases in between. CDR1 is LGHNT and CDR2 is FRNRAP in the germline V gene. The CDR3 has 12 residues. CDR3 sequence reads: CASAARGNEQYF. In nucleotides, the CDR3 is TGTGCTAGTGCCGCACGTGGGAACGAGCAGTACTTC.

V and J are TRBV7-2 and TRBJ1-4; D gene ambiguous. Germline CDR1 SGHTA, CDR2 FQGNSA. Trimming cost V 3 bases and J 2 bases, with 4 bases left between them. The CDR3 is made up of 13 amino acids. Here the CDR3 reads CASSFSTNEKLFF. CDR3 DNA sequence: TGTGCCAGCAGCTTTTCGACTAATGAAAAACTGTTTTTT.